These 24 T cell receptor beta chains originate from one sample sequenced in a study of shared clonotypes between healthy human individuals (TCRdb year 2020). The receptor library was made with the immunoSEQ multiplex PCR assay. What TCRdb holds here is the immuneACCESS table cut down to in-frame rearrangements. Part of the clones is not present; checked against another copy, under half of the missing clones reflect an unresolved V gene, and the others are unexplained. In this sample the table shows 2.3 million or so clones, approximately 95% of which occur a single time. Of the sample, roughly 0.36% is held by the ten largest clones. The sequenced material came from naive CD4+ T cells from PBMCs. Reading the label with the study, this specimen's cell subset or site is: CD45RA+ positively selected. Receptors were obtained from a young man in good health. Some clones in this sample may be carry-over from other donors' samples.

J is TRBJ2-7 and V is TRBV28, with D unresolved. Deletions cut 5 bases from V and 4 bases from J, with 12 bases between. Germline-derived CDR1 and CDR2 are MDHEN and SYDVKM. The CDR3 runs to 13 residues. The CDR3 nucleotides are TGTGCCAGCAGTCCCAGCCTAACGTACGAGCAGTACTTC. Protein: CASSPSLTYEQYF.

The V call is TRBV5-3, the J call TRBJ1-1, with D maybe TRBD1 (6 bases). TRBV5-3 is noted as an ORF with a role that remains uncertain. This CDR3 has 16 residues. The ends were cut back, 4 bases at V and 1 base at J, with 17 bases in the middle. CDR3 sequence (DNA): TGTGCCAGAAGCACCGGATTATGGACAGCGAACACTGAAGCTTTCTTT. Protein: CARSTGLWTANTEAFF.

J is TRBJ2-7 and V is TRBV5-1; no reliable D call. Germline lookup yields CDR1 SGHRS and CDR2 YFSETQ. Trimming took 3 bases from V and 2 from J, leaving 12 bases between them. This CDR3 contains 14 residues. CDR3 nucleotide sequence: TGCGCCAGCAGCTCCATAAGCCCAGCCTACGAGCAGTACTTC. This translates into CASSSISPAYEQYF.

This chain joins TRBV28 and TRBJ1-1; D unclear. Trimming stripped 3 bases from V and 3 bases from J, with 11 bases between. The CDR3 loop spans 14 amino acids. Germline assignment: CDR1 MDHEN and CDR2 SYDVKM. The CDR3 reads CASSFMSGYTEAFF. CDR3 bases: TGTGCCAGCAGTTTTATGAGCGGGTACACTGAAGCTTTCTTT.

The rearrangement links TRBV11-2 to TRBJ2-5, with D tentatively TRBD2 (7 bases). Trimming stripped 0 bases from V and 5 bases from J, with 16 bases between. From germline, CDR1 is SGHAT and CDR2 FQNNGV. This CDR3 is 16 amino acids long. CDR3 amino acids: CASSLDSGGRGETQYF. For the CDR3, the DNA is TGTGCCAGCAGCTTAGATTCGGGGGGCAGAGGTGAGACCCAGTACTTC.

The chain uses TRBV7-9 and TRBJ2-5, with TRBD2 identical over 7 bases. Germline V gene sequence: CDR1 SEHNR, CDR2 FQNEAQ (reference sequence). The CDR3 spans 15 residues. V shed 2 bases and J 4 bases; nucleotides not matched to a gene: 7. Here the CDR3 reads CASSLYAGEGETQYF. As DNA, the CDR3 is TGTGCCAGCAGCTTATATGCGGGAGAGGGAGAGACCCAGTACTTC.

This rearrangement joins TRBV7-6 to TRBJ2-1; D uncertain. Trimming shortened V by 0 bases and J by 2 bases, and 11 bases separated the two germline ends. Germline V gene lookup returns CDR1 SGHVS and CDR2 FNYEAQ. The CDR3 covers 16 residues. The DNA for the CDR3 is TGTGCCAGCAGCTTAGCGGCGGCCTTCACCTACAATGAGCAGTTCTTC. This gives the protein CASSLAAAFTYNEQFF.

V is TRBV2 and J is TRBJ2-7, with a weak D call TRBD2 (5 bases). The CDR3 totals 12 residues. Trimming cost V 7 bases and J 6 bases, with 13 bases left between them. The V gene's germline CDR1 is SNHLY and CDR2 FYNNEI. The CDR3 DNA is TGTGCCAGCATGTCAAATGGAGGCGAGCAGTACTTC. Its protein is CASMSNGGEQYF.

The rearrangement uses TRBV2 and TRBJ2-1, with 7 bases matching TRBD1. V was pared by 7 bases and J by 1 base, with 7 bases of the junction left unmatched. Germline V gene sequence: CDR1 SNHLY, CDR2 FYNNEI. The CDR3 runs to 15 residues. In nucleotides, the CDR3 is TGTGCCAGCACCCGGACAGGCAAATCCTACAATGAGCAGTTCTTC. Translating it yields CASTRTGKSYNEQFF. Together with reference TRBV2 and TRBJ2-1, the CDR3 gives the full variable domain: EPEVTQTPSHQVTQMGQEVILRCVPISNHLYFYWYRQILGQKVEFLVSFYNNEISEKSEIFDDQFSVERPDGSNFTLKIRSTKLEDSAMYFCASTRTGKSYNEQFFGPGTRLTVL.

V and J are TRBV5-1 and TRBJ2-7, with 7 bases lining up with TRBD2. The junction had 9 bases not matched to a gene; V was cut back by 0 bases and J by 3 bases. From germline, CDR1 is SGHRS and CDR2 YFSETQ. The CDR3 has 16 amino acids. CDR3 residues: CASSLGGSQINYEQYF. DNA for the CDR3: TGCGCCAGCAGCTTGGGCGGGAGTCAAATTAACTACGAGCAGTACTTC.

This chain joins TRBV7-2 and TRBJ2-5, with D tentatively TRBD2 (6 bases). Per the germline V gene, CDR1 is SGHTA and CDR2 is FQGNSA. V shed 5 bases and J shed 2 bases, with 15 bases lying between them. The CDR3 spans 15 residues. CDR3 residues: CASSRTAGPQETQYF. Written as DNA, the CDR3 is TGTGCCAGCAGCCGTACGGCGGGACCTCAAGAGACCCAGTACTTC.

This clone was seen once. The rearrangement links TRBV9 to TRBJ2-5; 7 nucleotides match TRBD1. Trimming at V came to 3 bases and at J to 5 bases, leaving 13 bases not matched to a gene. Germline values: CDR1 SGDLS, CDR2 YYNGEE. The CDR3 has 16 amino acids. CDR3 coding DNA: TGTGCCAGCAGCGCACAGGGGTATGCTGTTTTGGAGACCCAGTACTTC. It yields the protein CASSAQGYAVLETQYF.

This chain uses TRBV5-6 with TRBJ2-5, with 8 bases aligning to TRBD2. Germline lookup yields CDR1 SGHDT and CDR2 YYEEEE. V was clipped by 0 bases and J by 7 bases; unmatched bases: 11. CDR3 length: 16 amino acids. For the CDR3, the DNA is TGTGCCAGCAGCTTGGGTACAACTAGCGGAGCTTTGACCCAGTACTTC. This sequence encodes CASSLGTTSGALTQYF.

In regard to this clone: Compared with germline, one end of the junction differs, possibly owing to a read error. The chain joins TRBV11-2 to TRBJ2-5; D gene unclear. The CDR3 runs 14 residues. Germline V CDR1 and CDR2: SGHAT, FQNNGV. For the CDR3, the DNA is TGTGCCAGCAGCCCTACCTCGGACCAGGAGACCCAGTACTTC. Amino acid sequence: CASSPTSDQETQYF.

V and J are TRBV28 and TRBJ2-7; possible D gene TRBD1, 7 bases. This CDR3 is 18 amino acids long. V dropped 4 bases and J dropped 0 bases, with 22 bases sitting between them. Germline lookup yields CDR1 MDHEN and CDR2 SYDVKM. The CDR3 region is CASSSPRVAGGGSYEQYF. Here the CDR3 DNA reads TGTGCCAGCAGTTCCCCCAGGGTAGCAGGGGGAGGCTCCTACGAGCAGTACTTC. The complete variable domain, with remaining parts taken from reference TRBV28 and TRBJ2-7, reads DVKVTQSSRYLVKRTGEKVFLECVQDMDHENMFWYRQDPGLGLRLIYFSYDVKMKEKGDIPEGYSVSREKKERFSLILESASTNQTSMYLCASSSPRVAGGGSYEQYFGPGTRLTVT.

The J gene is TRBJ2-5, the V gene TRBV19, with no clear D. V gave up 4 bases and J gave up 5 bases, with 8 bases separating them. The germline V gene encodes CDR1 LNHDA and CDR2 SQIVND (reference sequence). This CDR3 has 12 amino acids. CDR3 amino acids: CASSSPPETQYF. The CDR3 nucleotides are TGTGCCAGTAGTAGCCCCCCTGAGACCCAGTACTTC.

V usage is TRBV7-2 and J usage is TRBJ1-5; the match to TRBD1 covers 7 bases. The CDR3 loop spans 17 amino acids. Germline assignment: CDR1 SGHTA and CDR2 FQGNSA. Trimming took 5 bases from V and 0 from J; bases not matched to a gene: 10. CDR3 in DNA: TGTGCCAGCAGCCAGGGGGGGGCGCAAGATAGCAATCAGCCCCAGCATTTT. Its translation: CASSQGGAQDSNQPQHF.

The CDR3 bases are TGTGCCAGCAGTTTTCCCCCTAGCTCCCGGGAGCAGTTCTTC. This translates into CASSFPPSSREQFF. The V and J genes are TRBV28 and TRBJ2-1; possible D gene TRBD2, 5 bases. V dropped 3 bases and J dropped 10 bases, with 16 bases sitting between them. Germline assignment: CDR1 MDHEN and CDR2 SYDVKM. The CDR3 is 14 residues long.

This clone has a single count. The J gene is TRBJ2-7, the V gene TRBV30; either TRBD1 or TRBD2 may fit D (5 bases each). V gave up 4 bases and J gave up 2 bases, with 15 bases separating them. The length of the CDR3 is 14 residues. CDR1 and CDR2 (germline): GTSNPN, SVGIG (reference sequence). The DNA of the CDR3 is TGTGCCTGGACCGGGACCAGGGACCCCTACGAGCAGTACTTC. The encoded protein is CAWTGTRDPYEQYF.

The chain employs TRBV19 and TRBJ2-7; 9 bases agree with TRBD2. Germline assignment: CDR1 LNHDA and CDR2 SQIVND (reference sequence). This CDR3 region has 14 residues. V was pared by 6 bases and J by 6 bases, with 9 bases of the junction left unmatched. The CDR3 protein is CASRSSGSGVEQYF. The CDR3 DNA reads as TGTGCCAGTAGGAGTAGCGGGAGCGGGGTCGAGCAGTACTTC.

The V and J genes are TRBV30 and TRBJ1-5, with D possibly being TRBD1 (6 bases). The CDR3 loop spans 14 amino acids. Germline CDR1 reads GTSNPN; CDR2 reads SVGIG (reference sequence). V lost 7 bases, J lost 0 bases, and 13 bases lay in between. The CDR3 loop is CALSGGASNQPQHF. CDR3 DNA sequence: TGTGCCTTGTCTGGGGGGGCTAGCAATCAGCCCCAGCATTTT.

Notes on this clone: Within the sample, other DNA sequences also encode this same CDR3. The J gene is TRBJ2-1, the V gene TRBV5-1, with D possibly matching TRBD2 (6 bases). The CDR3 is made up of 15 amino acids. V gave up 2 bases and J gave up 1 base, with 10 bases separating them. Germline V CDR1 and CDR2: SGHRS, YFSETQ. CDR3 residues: CASSLGLASYNEQFF. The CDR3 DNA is TGCGCCAGCAGCTTAGGTCTAGCGTCCTACAATGAGCAGTTCTTC. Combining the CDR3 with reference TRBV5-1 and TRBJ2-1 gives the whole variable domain KAGVTQTPRYLIKTRGQQVTLSCSPISGHRSVSWYQQTPGQGLQFLFEYFSETQRNKGNFPGRFSGRQFSNSRSEMNVSTLELGDSALYLCASSLGLASYNEQFFGPGTRLTVL.

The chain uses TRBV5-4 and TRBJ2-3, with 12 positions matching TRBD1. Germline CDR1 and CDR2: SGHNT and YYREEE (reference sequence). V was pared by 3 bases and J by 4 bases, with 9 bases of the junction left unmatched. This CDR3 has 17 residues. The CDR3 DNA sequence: TGTGCCAGCAGCTGGAAAGGGGACAGGGGGCACCCAGATACGCAGTATTTT. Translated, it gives CASSWKGDRGHPDTQYF.

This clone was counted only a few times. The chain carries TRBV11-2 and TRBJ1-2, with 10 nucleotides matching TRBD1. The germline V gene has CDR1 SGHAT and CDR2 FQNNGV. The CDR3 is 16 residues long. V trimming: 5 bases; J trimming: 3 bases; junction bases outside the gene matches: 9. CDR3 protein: CASSHAPGQGYYGYTF. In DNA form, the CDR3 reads TGTGCCAGCAGCCACGCCCCGGGACAGGGGTACTATGGCTACACCTTC. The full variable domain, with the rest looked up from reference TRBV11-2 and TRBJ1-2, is EAGVAQSPRYKIIEKRQSVAFWCNPISGHATLYWYQQILGQGPKLLIQFQNNGVVDDSQLPKDRFSAERLKGVDSTLKIQPAKLEDSAVYLCASSHAPGQGYYGYTFGSGTRLTVV.